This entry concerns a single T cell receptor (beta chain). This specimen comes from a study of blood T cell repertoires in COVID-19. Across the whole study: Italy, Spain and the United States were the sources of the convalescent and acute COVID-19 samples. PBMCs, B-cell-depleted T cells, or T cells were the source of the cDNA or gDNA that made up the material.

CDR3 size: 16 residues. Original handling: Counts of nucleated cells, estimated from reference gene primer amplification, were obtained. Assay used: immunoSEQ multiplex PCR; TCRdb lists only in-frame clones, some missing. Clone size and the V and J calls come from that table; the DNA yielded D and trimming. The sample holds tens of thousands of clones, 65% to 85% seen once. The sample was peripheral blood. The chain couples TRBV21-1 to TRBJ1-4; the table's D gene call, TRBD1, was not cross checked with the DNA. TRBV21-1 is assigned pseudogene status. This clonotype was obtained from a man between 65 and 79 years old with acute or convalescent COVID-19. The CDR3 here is CASSKAQGRGDEKLFF. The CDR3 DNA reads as TGTGCCAGCAGCAAAGCGCAGGGCAGGGGAGATGAAAAACTGTTTTTT.